This T cell receptor (beta chain) was sequenced during a study of T cell responses to AZD1222 COVID-19 vaccine. The table came from immunoSEQ multiplex PCR; TCRdb's copy has only in-frame clones and leaves some out. The sample lists 250,000 or so clones; 80% to 95% were seen once. Per the germline V gene, CDR1 is MNHEY and CDR2 is SVGAGI. This CDR3 contains 14 residues. The V and J ends lost 6 bases and 6 bases respectively, with 18 bases between them. The chain uses TRBV6-5 and TRBJ2-7; possibly TRBD2 for D (6 bases). Material: peripheral blood, obtained on day 0 of AZD1222 vaccination. The receptor comes from an adult in good health. The CDR3 here is CASSPPGVFGEQYF. The CDR3 DNA follows: TGTGCCAGCAGCCCGCCGGGAGTATTTGGCGAGCAGTACTTC.